The rows below give T cell receptor beta chains drawn from one sample of a study of cytomegalovirus exposure and HLA in healthy donors. Sequencing was performed with immunoSEQ multiplex PCR; in TCRdb, only in-frame clones are kept and a portion is missing. The sample holds 150,000 to 200,000 clones, about four fifths seen once. The sequencing sample was made of PBMCs. All receptors derive from a man younger than 35 in good health and CMV-seronegative. The CDR3 runs from the conserved cysteine through the conserved F or W. A D gene is named only where the DNA matches it firmly. Expanded clones are given a class, and other clones once, few, many or no size at all.

j_call: TRBJ2-7; d_call: TRBD1; v_call: TRBV12-5; clone_size: .; cdr3_nt: TGTGCTAGTGGTTTTTATCCGGGACAGGGACTCGTGCAGTACTTC; cdr3_aa: CASGFYPGQGLVQYF
j_call: TRBJ1-5; d_call: .; v_call: TRBV18; clone_size: .; cdr3_nt: TGTGCCAGCTCACCCGGGTTTGCGGGGCCCCAGCATTTT; cdr3_aa: CASSPGFAGPQHF
j_call: TRBJ2-7; d_call: .; v_call: TRBV15; clone_size: once; cdr3_nt: TGTGCCACCAGCAGAGATCTAATAGCGAACACCTACGAGCAGTACTTC; cdr3_aa: CATSRDLIANTYEQYF
j_call: TRBJ2-5; d_call: TRBD1; v_call: TRBV27; clone_size: .; cdr3_nt: TGTGCCAGCAGTCTACAGGGACAGGGGCTACTAGAGCAGTACTTC; cdr3_aa: CASSLQGQGLLEQYF
j_call: TRBJ2-5; d_call: TRBD2; v_call: TRBV2; clone_size: .; cdr3_nt: TGTGCCAGCCTACGAGATTGGGCTAGCGGGGGGGATAAAAAAGAGACCCAGTACTTC; cdr3_aa: CASLRDWASGGDKKETQYF
j_call: TRBJ1-3; d_call: .; v_call: TRBV7-3; clone_size: .; cdr3_nt: TGTGCCAGCAGCCTAGGGGCCAGGGGAAGTGGAAACACCATATATTTT; cdr3_aa: CASSLGARGSGNTIYF
j_call: TRBJ2-3; d_call: TRBD2; v_call: TRBV5-4; clone_size: .; cdr3_nt: TGCGCCAGCAGCCGGATCACTAGCGGTGCTAGCACAGATACGCAGTATTTT; cdr3_aa: CASSRITSGASTDTQYF
j_call: TRBJ2-3; d_call: TRBD1; v_call: TRBV7-2; clone_size: .; cdr3_nt: TGTGCCAGCAGCTTAACAGGGGGCTACACAGATACGCAGTATTTT; cdr3_aa: CASSLTGGYTDTQYF
j_call: TRBJ1-5; d_call: TRBD1; v_call: TRBV10-3; clone_size: .; cdr3_nt: TGTGCCATCAGTGAGGCGGACAGGGGGAGGGTTCAGCCCCAGCATTTT; cdr3_aa: CAISEADRGRVQPQHF
j_call: TRBJ2-7; d_call: TRBD2; v_call: TRBV7-3; clone_size: .; cdr3_nt: TGTGCCAGCAGCTTTACTAGCGGGGGTACCTACGAGCAGTACTTC; cdr3_aa: CASSFTSGGTYEQYF
j_call: TRBJ2-7; d_call: TRBD1; v_call: TRBV7-2; clone_size: .; cdr3_nt: TGTGCCAGCAGCTCGGCGACCGGGACAGGGTCCTACGAGCAGTACTTC; cdr3_aa: CASSSATGTGSYEQYF
j_call: TRBJ2-1; d_call: TRBD2; v_call: TRBV18; clone_size: .; cdr3_nt: TGTGCCAGCTCACCACCGGTGGCTAGCGGGTACAATGAGCAGTTCTTC; cdr3_aa: CASSPPVASGYNEQFF
j_call: TRBJ2-3; d_call: .; v_call: TRBV10-1; clone_size: .; cdr3_nt: TGCGCCAGCAGTCTAAGGGCGGGGTCCACAGATACGCAGTATTTT; cdr3_aa: CASSLRAGSTDTQYF
j_call: TRBJ2-5; d_call: TRBD1; v_call: TRBV7-2; clone_size: .; cdr3_nt: TGTGCCAGCAGCCTTCCGACAGGGGGCTGGGAGACCCAGTACTTC; cdr3_aa: CASSLPTGGWETQYF
j_call: TRBJ2-6; d_call: TRBD2; v_call: TRBV6-4; clone_size: few; cdr3_nt: TGTGCCAGCAGTAGCGGGAGGGCCTCTGGGGCCAACGTCCTGACTTTC; cdr3_aa: CASSSGRASGANVLTF
j_call: TRBJ2-7; d_call: TRBD1; v_call: TRBV7-7; clone_size: .; cdr3_nt: TGTGCTAGCAGCGTAAGACAGGGACCCTACGAGCAGTACTTC; cdr3_aa: CASSVRQGPYEQYF
j_call: TRBJ2-2; d_call: .; v_call: TRBV2; clone_size: .; cdr3_nt: TGTGCCAGCAGTAGAGAAACCGGGGAGCTGTTTTTT; cdr3_aa: CASSRETGELFF
j_call: TRBJ2-5; d_call: TRBD2; v_call: TRBV5-4; clone_size: .; cdr3_nt: TGTGCCAGCCACAGGACTAGTCAAGAGACCCAGTACTTC; cdr3_aa: CASHRTSQETQYF
j_call: TRBJ2-3; d_call: .; v_call: TRBV9; clone_size: .; cdr3_nt: TGTGCCAGCAGCGTAGAGGGCCCGCAGGGAGATACGCAGTATTTT; cdr3_aa: CASSVEGPQGDTQYF
j_call: TRBJ1-2; d_call: .; v_call: TRBV15; clone_size: .; cdr3_nt: TGTGCCACCAGCGGTCCACGAGTCACCGATGGCTACACCTTC; cdr3_aa: CATSGPRVTDGYTF
j_call: TRBJ2-6; d_call: .; v_call: TRBV19; clone_size: .; cdr3_nt: TGTGCCAGTGCATCAGGGGCTGGGGCCAACGTCCTGACTTTC; cdr3_aa: CASASGAGANVLTF
j_call: TRBJ2-3; d_call: .; v_call: TRBV18; clone_size: .; cdr3_nt: TGTGCCAGCTCACCGACAGCTAGCACAGATACGCAGTATTTT; cdr3_aa: CASSPTASTDTQYF
j_call: TRBJ2-3; d_call: TRBD2; v_call: TRBV4-1; clone_size: .; cdr3_nt: TGCGCCAGCAGCCAAGTCCTCCCTCTAGCGGGTAGCACAGATACGCAGTATTTT; cdr3_aa: CASSQVLPLAGSTDTQYF
j_call: TRBJ1-1; d_call: .; v_call: TRBV2; clone_size: .; cdr3_nt: TGTGCCAGCAGTCTTGTACAGGGCGCTGAAGCTTTCTTT; cdr3_aa: CASSLVQGAEAFF
j_call: TRBJ2-4; d_call: TRBD2; v_call: TRBV30; clone_size: .; cdr3_nt: TGTGCCTGGCCTAACGGGAGGTTAGCCAAAAACATTCAGTACTTC; cdr3_aa: CAWPNGRLAKNIQYF
j_call: TRBJ2-1; d_call: .; v_call: TRBV28; clone_size: once; cdr3_nt: TGTGCCAGCAGTTTGGTCGGCGGGACGCCCTCCAATGAGCAGTTCTTC; cdr3_aa: CASSLVGGTPSNEQFF
j_call: TRBJ2-5; d_call: .; v_call: TRBV2; clone_size: .; cdr3_nt: TGTGCCAGCAGTGCCCAGTCGTACCAGTACTTC; cdr3_aa: CASSAQSYQYF
j_call: TRBJ1-2; d_call: TRBD1; v_call: TRBV5-1; clone_size: .; cdr3_nt: TGCGCCAGCAGCTTGGGATCCAGACAGGGTGGTGGCTACACCTTC; cdr3_aa: CASSLGSRQGGGYTF
j_call: TRBJ1-3; d_call: .; v_call: TRBV4-3; clone_size: .; cdr3_nt: TGCGCCAGCAGCCAAGATCGGGGGGCAAGAAACACCATATATTTT; cdr3_aa: CASSQDRGARNTIYF
j_call: TRBJ2-7; d_call: TRBD1; v_call: TRBV27; clone_size: .; cdr3_nt: TGTGCCAGCAGTTTAGGGGACAGGGGTTACGAGCAGTACTTC; cdr3_aa: CASSLGDRGYEQYF
j_call: TRBJ2-3; d_call: .; v_call: TRBV9; clone_size: .; cdr3_nt: TGTGCCAGCAGCGTAGCCCAAGCTTACCGCACAGATACGCAGTATTTT; cdr3_aa: CASSVAQAYRTDTQYF
j_call: TRBJ2-7; d_call: TRBD1; v_call: TRBV15; clone_size: few; cdr3_nt: TGTGCCACCAGCAGAGGACAGGGCTCCTACGAGCAGTACTTC; cdr3_aa: CATSRGQGSYEQYF
j_call: TRBJ2-3; d_call: TRBD2; v_call: TRBV5-4; clone_size: .; cdr3_nt: TGTGCCAGCAGCTTGGAGGTAGCGGGGGCTCTCGGGACAGATACGCAGTATTTT; cdr3_aa: CASSLEVAGALGTDTQYF
j_call: TRBJ2-1; d_call: TRBD2; v_call: TRBV29-1; clone_size: .; cdr3_nt: TGCAGCGTTGAAGACAGACTAGCGAGGGCGGGTGAGCAGTTCTTC; cdr3_aa: CSVEDRLARAGEQFF
j_call: TRBJ2-3; d_call: .; v_call: TRBV10-3; clone_size: once; cdr3_nt: TGTGCCATCAGTGGATTTTTAGCGGCCTCTAGCACAGATACGCAGTATTTT; cdr3_aa: CAISGFLAASSTDTQYF
j_call: TRBJ2-3; d_call: TRBD1; v_call: TRBV28; clone_size: .; cdr3_nt: TGTGCCAGCAGTTTAACCGGGACAGTGGGGCCTAGCACAGATACGCAGTATTTT; cdr3_aa: CASSLTGTVGPSTDTQYF
j_call: TRBJ2-7; d_call: .; v_call: TRBV5-1; clone_size: .; cdr3_nt: TGCGCCAGCAGCCTTCAACAGGGCCACGAGCAGTACTTC; cdr3_aa: CASSLQQGHEQYF
j_call: TRBJ2-7; d_call: TRBD1; v_call: TRBV5-4; clone_size: once; cdr3_nt: TGTGCCAGCAGCCTCGACAGGGGGCGAATCGAGCAGTACTTC; cdr3_aa: CASSLDRGRIEQYF
j_call: TRBJ2-7; d_call: TRBD1; v_call: TRBV7-9; clone_size: once; cdr3_nt: TGTGCCAGCAGTCCGGGACAGATCTCCTACGAGCAGTACTTC; cdr3_aa: CASSPGQISYEQYF
j_call: TRBJ1-1; d_call: .; v_call: TRBV28; clone_size: .; cdr3_nt: TGTGCCAGCAGTACCTCATGGGCGTTTGACAGAGAAGCTTTCTTT; cdr3_aa: CASSTSWAFDREAFF
j_call: TRBJ2-7; d_call: TRBD2; v_call: TRBV6-5; clone_size: once; cdr3_nt: TGTGCCAGCAGGGGTAACGGGGGGGCCGGGTACGAGCAGTACTTC; cdr3_aa: CASRGNGGAGYEQYF
j_call: TRBJ2-7; d_call: .; v_call: TRBV6-6; clone_size: .; cdr3_nt: TGTGCCAGCAGTTATCCGACAGGCTCCTACGAGCAGTACTTC; cdr3_aa: CASSYPTGSYEQYF
j_call: TRBJ2-7; d_call: TRBD1; v_call: TRBV5-4; clone_size: .; cdr3_nt: TGTGCCAGCAGCAGGGACAGCTACGAGCAGTACTTC; cdr3_aa: CASSRDSYEQYF
j_call: TRBJ2-7; d_call: .; v_call: TRBV7-9; clone_size: .; cdr3_nt: TGTGCCAGCAGCTTAGGGGCCATGGGTTACGAGCAGTACTTC; cdr3_aa: CASSLGAMGYEQYF
j_call: TRBJ1-5; d_call: TRBD1; v_call: TRBV29-1; clone_size: .; cdr3_nt: TGCAGCGTGCAACAGGGGACGGGTAGCAATCAGCCCCAGCATTTT; cdr3_aa: CSVQQGTGSNQPQHF
j_call: TRBJ1-1; d_call: .; v_call: TRBV9; clone_size: .; cdr3_nt: TGTGCCAGCAGCCCGAGACAGAAGATGAACACTGAAGCTTTCTTT; cdr3_aa: CASSPRQKMNTEAFF
j_call: TRBJ1-5; d_call: TRBD1; v_call: TRBV6-1; clone_size: .; cdr3_nt: TGTGCCAGCAGTTCGGACAGGGCCTCAAATCAGCCCCAGCATTTT; cdr3_aa: CASSSDRASNQPQHF
j_call: TRBJ2-5; d_call: .; v_call: TRBV6-6; clone_size: .; cdr3_nt: TGTGCCAGCGTGGGAGTCCAAGAGACCCAGTACTTC; cdr3_aa: CASVGVQETQYF
j_call: TRBJ2-1; d_call: .; v_call: TRBV4-3; clone_size: once; cdr3_nt: TGCGCCAGCAGCCGGGTGACGGGCGGCAGGACTCTCAATGAGCAGTTCTTC; cdr3_aa: CASSRVTGGRTLNEQFF
j_call: TRBJ1-1; d_call: .; v_call: TRBV2; clone_size: .; cdr3_nt: TGTGCCAGCAGCGGGTCCCAAGCAGGGTCTTACACTGAAGCTTTCTTT; cdr3_aa: CASSGSQAGSYTEAFF
j_call: TRBJ1-3; d_call: .; v_call: TRBV13; clone_size: .; cdr3_nt: TGTGCCAGCAGTCTAGGGGCGGGGGGCGGTGGAAACACCATATATTTT; cdr3_aa: CASSLGAGGGGNTIYF